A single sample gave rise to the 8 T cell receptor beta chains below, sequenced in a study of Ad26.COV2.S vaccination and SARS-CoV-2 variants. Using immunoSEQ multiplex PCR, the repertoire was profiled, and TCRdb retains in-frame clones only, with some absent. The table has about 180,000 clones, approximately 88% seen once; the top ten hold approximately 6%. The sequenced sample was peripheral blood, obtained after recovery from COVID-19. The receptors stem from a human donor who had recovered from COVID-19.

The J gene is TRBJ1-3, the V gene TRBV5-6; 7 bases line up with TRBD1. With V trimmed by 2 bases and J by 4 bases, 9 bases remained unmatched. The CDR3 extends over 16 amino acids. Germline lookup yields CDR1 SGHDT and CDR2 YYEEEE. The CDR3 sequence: CASSLLEGARGNTIYF. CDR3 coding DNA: TGTGCCAGCAGCTTATTAGAGGGGGCGCGGGGAAACACCATATATTTT.

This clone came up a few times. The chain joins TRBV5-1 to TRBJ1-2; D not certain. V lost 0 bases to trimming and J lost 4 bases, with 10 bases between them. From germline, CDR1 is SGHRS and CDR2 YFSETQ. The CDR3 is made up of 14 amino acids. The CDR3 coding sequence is TGCGCCAGCAGCTTGGAGGCCGGGATCTATGGCTACACCTTC. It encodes CASSLEAGIYGYTF.

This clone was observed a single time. The CDR3 bases are TGTGCCAGCAGTGAAGACAGAAGCTCCTATAATTCACCCCTCCACTTT. As protein: CASSEDRSSYNSPLHF. The V gene is TRBV2, the J gene TRBJ1-6; D is uncertain. The germline V gene encodes CDR1 SNHLY and CDR2 FYNNEI. The CDR3 is 16 amino acids. Trimming took off 1 base at V and 0 bases at J, with 7 bases between the two ends.

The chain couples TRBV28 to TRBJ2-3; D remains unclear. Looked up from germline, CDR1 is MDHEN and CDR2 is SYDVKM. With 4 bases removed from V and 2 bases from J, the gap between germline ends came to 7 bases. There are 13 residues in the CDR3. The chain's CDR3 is CASSSGDTDTQYF. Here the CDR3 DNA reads TGTGCCAGCAGTTCCGGAGACACAGATACGCAGTATTTT.

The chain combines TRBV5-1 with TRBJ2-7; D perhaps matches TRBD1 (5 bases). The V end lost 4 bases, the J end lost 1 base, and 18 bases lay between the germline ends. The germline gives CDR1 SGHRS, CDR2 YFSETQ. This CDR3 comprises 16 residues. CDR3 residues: CASSPATGTLSYEQYF. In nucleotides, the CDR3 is TGCGCCAGCAGCCCCGCCACAGGAACTTTATCCTACGAGCAGTACTTC.

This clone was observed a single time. In DNA, the CDR3 is TGTGCCAGCAGCTTAAACTTCCGGGCGGGGGGGCAAGATACGCAGTATTTT. Its protein is CASSLNFRAGGQDTQYF. The chain employs TRBV7-9 and TRBJ2-3; 9 bases are a match to TRBD2. This CDR3 is built from 17 residues. From germline, CDR1 is SEHNR and CDR2 FQNEAQ (reference sequence). V lost 2 bases to trimming and J lost 5 bases; unmatched junction nucleotides: 11.

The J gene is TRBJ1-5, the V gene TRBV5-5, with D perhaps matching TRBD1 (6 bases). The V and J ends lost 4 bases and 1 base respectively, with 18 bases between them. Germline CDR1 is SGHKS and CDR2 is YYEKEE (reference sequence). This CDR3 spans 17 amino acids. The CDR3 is CASSHLGGDASNQPQHF. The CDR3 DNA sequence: TGTGCCAGCAGCCACCTAGGGGGGGACGCGAGCAATCAGCCCCAGCATTTT.

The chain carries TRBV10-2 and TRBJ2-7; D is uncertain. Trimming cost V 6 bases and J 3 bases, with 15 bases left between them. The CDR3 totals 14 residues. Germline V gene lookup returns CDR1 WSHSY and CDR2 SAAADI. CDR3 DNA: TGCGCCAGCAGCGACCGAGGAATCATCTACGAGCAGTACTTC. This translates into CASSDRGIIYEQYF.